The 23 T cell receptor beta chains below come from one sample, sequenced in a study of identical twins. TCRdb itself ran the 5' RACE reads through MiXCR, one entry per CDR3 protein. The sample lists 500,000 to 650,000 distinct CDR3 sequences; approximately 20% were seen once. In addition, the sample was reused for a study of yellow fever vaccine responses in identical twins.

The sequencing input was CD4+ T cells sorted from blood. The receptor source for this set is a woman aged 18-29 years in good health.

In this sample, this clonotype turned up a few times. The CDR3 spells CSAVAGDSYEQYV. CDR3 nucleotides: TGCAGTGCTGTAGCGGGGGACTCCTACGAGCAGTACGTC. J is TRBJ2-7 and V is TRBV20-1; 9 nucleotides align to TRBD2. CDR3 length equals 13 residues. Losses at the gene ends were 5 bases for V and 0 bases for J; bases not matched to a gene: 2. From germline, CDR1 is DFQATT and CDR2 SNEGSKA (reference sequence).

This rearrangement joins TRBV4-2 to TRBJ2-7; a weak D match, TRBD2 (5 bases). The CDR3 loop spans 15 amino acids. Trimming stripped 0 bases from V and 6 bases from J, with 15 bases between. CDR1 and CDR2 from the germline V gene are LGHNA and YNFKEQ. CDR3 in DNA: TGTGCCAGCAGCCAAGATTTGGCCCAGAGGGCCGAGCAGTACTTC. Translation gives CASSQDLAQRAEQYF.

J is TRBJ2-5 and V is TRBV28, with 9 bases identical to TRBD2. The CDR3 consists of 15 residues. The junction had 8 bases not matched to a gene; V was cut back by 5 bases and J by 4 bases. Germline V gene data show CDR1 as MDHEN and CDR2 as SYDVKM. CDR3: CASSDPAGGRETQYF. CDR3 DNA sequence: TGTGCCAGCAGTGACCCAGCGGGAGGTAGAGAGACCCAGTACTTC.

This clonotype has only a few counts. V gene TRBV5-1 combines with J gene TRBJ1-2; 8 bases agree with TRBD1. The V gene end was trimmed by 4 bases and the J gene end by 6 bases; junction bases not matched to a gene: 8. The CDR3 is made up of 14 amino acids. In germline, CDR1 is SGHRS, CDR2 YFSETQ. CDR3: CASSEPDRVNGYTF. DNA for the CDR3: TGCGCCAGCAGCGAACCGGACAGGGTAAATGGCTACACCTTC.

This clonotype was observed a handful of times. The chain carries TRBV5-1 and TRBJ2-5, with D perhaps matching TRBD1 or TRBD2 (5 bases each). The germline CDR1 and CDR2 sequences are SGHRS and YFSETQ. This CDR3 is 14 amino acids long. Deletions cut 2 bases from V and 3 bases from J, with 11 bases between. The CDR3 sequence: CASSFSGGKETQYF. CDR3 in DNA: TGCGCCAGCAGCTTTAGTGGGGGAAAAGAGACCCAGTACTTC.

The V and J genes are TRBV24-1 and TRBJ2-1, with D tentatively TRBD2 (6 bases). The CDR3 covers 17 residues. V was cut by 4 bases and J by 1 base, with 16 bases left in between. Germline CDR1 KGHDR, CDR2 SFDVKD. The CDR3 sequence is CATSDPLGGGSYNEQFF. The CDR3 DNA reads TGTGCCACCAGTGACCCCCTGGGGGGTGGGTCCTACAATGAGCAGTTCTTC.

This clonotype was observed a few times. This chain joins TRBV14 and TRBJ1-1; D unresolved. The CDR3 sequence is 14 residues long. Germline-derived CDR1 and CDR2 are SGHDN and FVKESK. Trimming stripped 5 bases from V and 6 bases from J, with 16 bases between. CDR3 sequence (DNA): TGTGCCAGCAGCTACAGCGGGAGGATCGCTGAAGCTTTCTTT. It encodes CASSYSGRIAEAFF.

The CDR3 protein is CSARLGWDNEQFF. For the CDR3, the DNA is TGCAGTGCTAGGTTGGGGTGGGACAATGAGCAGTTCTTC. V gene TRBV20-1 combines with J gene TRBJ2-1; D not certain. Trimming stripped 3 bases from V and 5 bases from J, with 11 bases between. The CDR3 consists of 13 residues. Germline CDR1 is DFQATT and CDR2 is SNEGSKA (reference sequence).

On this clonotype itself: Relative to the germline gene, one junction end is altered; a read error may explain this. This chain links TRBV5-1 with TRBJ2-1; TRBD2 matches 9 bases. The germline CDR1 and CDR2 sequences are SGHRS and YFSETQ. The CDR3 totals 17 residues. CDR3 sequence: CASSLGTLAGPNNEQFW. In nucleotides, the CDR3 is TGCGCCAGCAGCTTGGGTACTCTAGCGGGGCCCAACAATGAGCAGTTCTGG.

The chain links TRBV12-3 or TRBV12-4 to TRBJ1-2; the D is unclear. V lost 6 bases and J lost 4, with 18 bases in between. CDR3 length: 15 residues. CDR3 DNA sequence: TGTGCCAGCAGCCCACGGGTCGGGATGGGCTATGGCTACACCTTC. This encodes CASSPRVGMGYGYTF.

This chain connects TRBV6-1 to TRBJ2-2, with 7 nucleotides matching TRBD1. V lost 1 base, J lost 4 bases, and 3 bases stayed unmatched. The CDR3 sequence is 15 residues long. Germline V lookup: CDR1 MNHNS, CDR2 SASEGT. CDR3 coding DNA: TGTGCCAGCAGTGAAGGACAGGGTTTCACCGGGGAGCTGTTTTTT. It codes for CASSEGQGFTGELFF.

The chain combines TRBV20-1 with TRBJ2-2; D gene ambiguous. Per germline, CDR1 DFQATT and CDR2 SNEGSKA (reference sequence). Trimming took 2 bases from V and 0 from J, leaving 7 bases between them. CDR3 length: 14 residues. The CDR3 DNA reads as TGCAGTGCTAGACAGGATACGAACACCGGGGAGCTGTTTTTT. It specifies CSARQDTNTGELFF.

The V and J genes are TRBV28 and TRBJ2-1, with TRBD1 matching 10 bases. After removal of 2 bases from V and 7 bases from J, the junction contained 2 bases not matched to a gene. In germline, CDR1 is MDHEN, CDR2 SYDVKM. The CDR3 extends over 14 amino acids. CDR3 DNA: TGTGCCAGCAGTTTAGGGACAGGGGATAATGAGCAGTTCTTC. It codes for CASSLGTGDNEQFF.

The rearrangement joins TRBV20-1 to TRBJ2-1; 14 nucleotides line up with TRBD2. CDR3 length: 15 residues. V gave up 1 base and J gave up 7 bases; unmatched junction bases: 3. From germline, CDR1 is DFQATT and CDR2 SNEGSKA (reference sequence). This CDR3 is CSARGLAGGDNEQFF. The DNA of the CDR3 is TGCAGTGCTAGAGGACTAGCGGGGGGGGATAATGAGCAGTTCTTC.

V is TRBV12-3 or TRBV12-4 and J is TRBJ1-2; D gene unclear. The CDR3 runs 14 residues. The V and J ends lost 3 bases and 0 bases respectively, with 8 bases between them. Here the CDR3 reads CASSFRVANYGYTF. CDR3 DNA: TGTGCCAGCAGTTTCCGGGTAGCTAACTATGGCTACACCTTC.

This clonotype has just a few counts. The chain combines TRBV7-3 with TRBJ2-1, with D possibly TRBD1 on 5 matching bases. With 2 bases removed from V and 6 bases from J, the gap between germline ends came to 14 bases. This CDR3 is 15 amino acids long. The germline CDR1 and CDR2 sequences are SGHTA and FQGTGA. The CDR3 bases are TGTGCCAGCAGCTTAGGTGGGGCTGGGTTCAATGAGCAGTTCTTC. Its translation: CASSLGGAGFNEQFF.

The genes are TRBV20-1 and TRBJ1-1; TRBD1 is a possible D gene (5 bases). The CDR3 consists of 14 residues. V gave up 1 base and J gave up 8 bases, with 17 bases separating them. CDR1 and CDR2 from the germline V gene are DFQATT and SNEGSKA (reference sequence). CDR3 bases: TGCAGTGCTAGAGCCGGGACCAGCCGACTAGAAGCTTTCTTT. This sequence encodes CSARAGTSRLEAFF.

As for this clonotype: One junction end does not reproduce the germline sequence, and a read error may be involved. This chain connects TRBV12-3 or TRBV12-4 to TRBJ1-2, with D perhaps matching TRBD1 (5 bases). The CDR3 has 14 residues. CDR3 in amino acids: CTSSLAGSNYGYTF. The CDR3 region has the DNA TGTACCAGCAGTTTAGCAGGGAGCAACTATGGCTACACCTTC.

The CDR3 nucleotides read TGTGCCAGCAGTCAGACTAGCGGGGGATCCACCGGGGAGCTGTTTTTT. Protein: CASSQTSGGSTGELFF. V is TRBV2 and J is TRBJ2-2, with 12 positions matching TRBD2. Losses at the gene ends were 5 bases for V and 4 bases for J; bases not matched to a gene: 5. Looked up from germline, CDR1 is SNHLY and CDR2 is FYNNEI. This CDR3 contains 16 residues.

Here the CDR3 reads CASSQELGISYNSPLHF. The CDR3 region has the DNA TGTGCCAGCAGCCAAGAATTGGGGATCTCCTATAATTCACCCCTCCACTTT. V usage is TRBV3-1 and J usage is TRBJ1-6; no clear D gene. Germline assignment: CDR1 LGHDT and CDR2 YNNKEL (reference sequence). This CDR3 has 17 amino acids. The V end was cut by 0 bases, the J end by 0 bases, with 9 bases between.

The chain has TRBV7-9 and TRBJ2-3, with a possible D match to TRBD1 (6 bases). Germline V gives CDR1 SEHNR, CDR2 FQNEAQ (reference sequence). The ends were cut back, 2 bases at V and 3 bases at J, with 12 bases in the middle. This CDR3 has 15 amino acids. CDR3 amino acids: CASSLTSQGTDTQYF. The CDR3 nucleotides are TGTGCCAGCAGCTTAACTTCCCAGGGGACAGATACGCAGTATTTT.

This chain joins TRBV20-1 and TRBJ1-1; tentative D call: TRBD1 (5 bases). Trimming pared 3 bases from V and 0 bases from J, leaving 8 bases between. The germline gives CDR1 DFQATT, CDR2 SNEGSKA (reference sequence). The CDR3 is 13 amino acids. This CDR3 reads CSASAGLNTEAFF. DNA of the CDR3: TGCAGTGCTAGCGCAGGGTTGAACACTGAAGCTTTCTTT.

V is TRBV11-2 and J is TRBJ2-1; 7 bases align to TRBD1. With V trimmed by 5 bases and J by 5 bases, 3 bases remained unmatched. Germline loops: CDR1 SGHAT, CDR2 FQNNGV. CDR3 length: 13 amino acids. The CDR3 spells CASSPDRDNEQFF. The DNA for the CDR3 is TGTGCCAGCAGCCCTGACAGGGACAATGAGCAGTTCTTC.